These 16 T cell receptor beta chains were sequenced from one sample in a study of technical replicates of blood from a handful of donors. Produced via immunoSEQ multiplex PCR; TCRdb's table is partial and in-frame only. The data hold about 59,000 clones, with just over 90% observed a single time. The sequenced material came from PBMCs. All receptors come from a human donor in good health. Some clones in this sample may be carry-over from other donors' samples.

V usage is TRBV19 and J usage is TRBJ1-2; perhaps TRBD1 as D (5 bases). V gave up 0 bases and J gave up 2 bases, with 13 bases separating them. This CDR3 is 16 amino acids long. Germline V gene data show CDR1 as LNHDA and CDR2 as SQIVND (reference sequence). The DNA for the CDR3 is TGTGCCAGTAGTATAGATCGGAGGGGCAGCAACTATGGCTACACCTTC. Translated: CASSIDRRGSNYGYTF.

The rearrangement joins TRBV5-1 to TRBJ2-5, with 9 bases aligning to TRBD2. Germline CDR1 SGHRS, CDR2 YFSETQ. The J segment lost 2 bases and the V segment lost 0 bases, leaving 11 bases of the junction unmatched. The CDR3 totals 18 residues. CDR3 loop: CASSLGPPRLAGQETQYF. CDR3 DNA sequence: TGCGCCAGCAGCTTGGGCCCCCCTAGGCTAGCGGGGCAAGAGACCCAGTACTTC.

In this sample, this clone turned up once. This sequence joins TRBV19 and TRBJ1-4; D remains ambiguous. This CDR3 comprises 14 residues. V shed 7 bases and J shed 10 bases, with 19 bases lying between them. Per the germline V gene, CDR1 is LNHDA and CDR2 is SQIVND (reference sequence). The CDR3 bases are TGTGCCAGTACTTACGACGGACGAGAGGGAAAACTGTTTTTT. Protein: CASTYDGREGKLFF.

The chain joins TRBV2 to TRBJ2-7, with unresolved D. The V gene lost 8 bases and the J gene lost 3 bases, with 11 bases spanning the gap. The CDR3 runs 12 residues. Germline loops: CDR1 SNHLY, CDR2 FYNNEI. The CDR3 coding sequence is TGTGCCAGCCATCTAGACGGCTACGAGCAGTACTTC. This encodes CASHLDGYEQYF.

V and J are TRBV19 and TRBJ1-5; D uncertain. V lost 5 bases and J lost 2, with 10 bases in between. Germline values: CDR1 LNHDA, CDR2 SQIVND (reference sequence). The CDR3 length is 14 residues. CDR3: CASSWRQRNQPQHF. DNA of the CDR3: TGTGCCAGTAGTTGGCGGCAGCGCAATCAGCCCCAGCATTTT. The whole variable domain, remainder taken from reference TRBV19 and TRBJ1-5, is DGGITQSPKYLFRKEGQNVTLSCEQNLNHDAMYWYRQDPGQGLRLIYYSQIVNDFQKGDIAEGYSVSREKKESFPLTVTSAQKNPTAFYLCASSWRQRNQPQHFGDGTRLSIL.

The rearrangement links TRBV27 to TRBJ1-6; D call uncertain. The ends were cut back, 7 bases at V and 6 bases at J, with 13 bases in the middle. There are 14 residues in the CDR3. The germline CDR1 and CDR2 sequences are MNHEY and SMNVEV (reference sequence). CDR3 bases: TGTGCCAGCACCCGGACTGCTACTAATTCACCCCTCCACTTT. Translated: CASTRTATNSPLHF.

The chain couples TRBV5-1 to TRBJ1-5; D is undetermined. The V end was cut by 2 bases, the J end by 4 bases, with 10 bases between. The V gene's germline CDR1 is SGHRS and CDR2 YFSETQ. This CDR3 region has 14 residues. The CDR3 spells CASSFGGDNQPQHF. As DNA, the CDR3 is TGCGCCAGCAGCTTTGGCGGAGATAATCAGCCCCAGCATTTT.

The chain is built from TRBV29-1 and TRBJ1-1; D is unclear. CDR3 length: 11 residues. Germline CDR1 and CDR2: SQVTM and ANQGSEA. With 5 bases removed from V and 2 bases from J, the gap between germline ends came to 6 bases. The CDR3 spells CSVLVNTEAFF. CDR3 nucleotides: TGCAGCGTTCTCGTTAACACTGAAGCTTTCTTT.

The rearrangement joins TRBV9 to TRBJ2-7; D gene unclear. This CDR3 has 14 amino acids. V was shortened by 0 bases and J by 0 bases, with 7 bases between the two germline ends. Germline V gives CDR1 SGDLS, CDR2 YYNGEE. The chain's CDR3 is CASSVVDSSYEQYF. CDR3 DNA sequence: TGTGCCAGCAGCGTAGTTGACTCCTCCTACGAGCAGTACTTC.

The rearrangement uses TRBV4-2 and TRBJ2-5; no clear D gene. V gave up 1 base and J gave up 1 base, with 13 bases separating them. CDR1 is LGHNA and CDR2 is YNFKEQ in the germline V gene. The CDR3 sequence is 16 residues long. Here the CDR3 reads CASSQGNFVLQETQYF. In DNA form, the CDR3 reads TGTGCCAGCAGCCAAGGCAACTTTGTCCTCCAAGAGACCCAGTACTTC.

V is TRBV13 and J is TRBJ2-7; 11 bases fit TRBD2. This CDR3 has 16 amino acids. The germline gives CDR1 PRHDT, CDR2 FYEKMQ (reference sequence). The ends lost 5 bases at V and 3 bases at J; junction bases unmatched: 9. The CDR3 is CASSQGLAGSYYEQYF. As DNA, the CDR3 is TGTGCCAGCAGCCAAGGACTAGCGGGCTCTTACTACGAGCAGTACTTC.

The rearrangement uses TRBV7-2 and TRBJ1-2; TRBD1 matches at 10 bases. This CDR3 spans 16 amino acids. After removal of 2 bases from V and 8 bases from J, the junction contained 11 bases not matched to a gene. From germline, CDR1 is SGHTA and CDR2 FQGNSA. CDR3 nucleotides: TGTGCCAGCAGCTTAAGTCCGAGACAGGGGGCTGGAGGCTACACCTTC. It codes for CASSLSPRQGAGGYTF. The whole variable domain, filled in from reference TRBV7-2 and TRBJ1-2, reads GAGVSQSPSNKVTEKGKDVELRCDPISGHTALYWYRQSLGQGLEFLIYFQGNSAPDKSGLPSDRFSAERTGGSVSTLTIQRTQQEDSAVYLCASSLSPRQGAGGYTFGSGTRLTVV.

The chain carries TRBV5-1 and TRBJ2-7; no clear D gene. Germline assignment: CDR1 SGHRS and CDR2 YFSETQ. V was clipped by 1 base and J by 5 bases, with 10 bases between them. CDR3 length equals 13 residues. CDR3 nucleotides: TGCGCCAGCAGCTTGTTTTCCCCCAACGAGCAGTACTTC. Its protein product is CASSLFSPNEQYF.

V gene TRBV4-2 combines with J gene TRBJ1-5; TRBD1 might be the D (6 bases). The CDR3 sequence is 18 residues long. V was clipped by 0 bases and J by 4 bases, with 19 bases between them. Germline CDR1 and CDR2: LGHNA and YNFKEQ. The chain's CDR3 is CASSQDGAGGGRNQPQHF. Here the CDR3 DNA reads TGTGCCAGCAGCCAAGATGGGGCTGGGGGGGGCCGAAATCAGCCCCAGCATTTT.

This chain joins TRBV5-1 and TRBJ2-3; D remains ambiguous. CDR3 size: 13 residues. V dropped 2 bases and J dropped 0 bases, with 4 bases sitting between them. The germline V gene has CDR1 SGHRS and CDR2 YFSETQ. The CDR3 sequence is CASSFLSTDTQYF. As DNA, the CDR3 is TGCGCCAGCAGCTTTCTGAGCACAGATACGCAGTATTTT.

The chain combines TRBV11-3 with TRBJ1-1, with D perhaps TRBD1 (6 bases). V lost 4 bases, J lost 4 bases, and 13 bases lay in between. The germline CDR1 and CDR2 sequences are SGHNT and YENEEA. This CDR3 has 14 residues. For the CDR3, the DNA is TGTGCCAGCAGCTCAAACAGGGATTCCACTGAAGCTTTCTTT. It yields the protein CASSSNRDSTEAFF.